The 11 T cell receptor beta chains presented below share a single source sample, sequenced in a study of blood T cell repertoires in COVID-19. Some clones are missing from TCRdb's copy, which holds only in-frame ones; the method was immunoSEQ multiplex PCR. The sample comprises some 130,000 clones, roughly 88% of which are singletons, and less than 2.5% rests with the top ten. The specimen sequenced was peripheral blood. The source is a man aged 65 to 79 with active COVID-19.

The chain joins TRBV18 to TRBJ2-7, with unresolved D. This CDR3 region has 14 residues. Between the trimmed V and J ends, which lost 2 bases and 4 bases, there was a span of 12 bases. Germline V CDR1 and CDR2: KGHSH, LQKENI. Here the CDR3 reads CASSPSLSVYEQYF. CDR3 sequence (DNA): TGTGCCAGCTCACCATCTCTTTCGGTTTACGAGCAGTACTTC.

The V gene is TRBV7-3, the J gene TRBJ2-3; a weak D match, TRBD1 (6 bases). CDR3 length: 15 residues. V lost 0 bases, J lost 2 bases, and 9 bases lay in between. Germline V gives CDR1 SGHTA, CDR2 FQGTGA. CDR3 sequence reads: CASSLTQGTTDTQYF. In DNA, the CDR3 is TGTGCCAGCAGCTTAACCCAGGGGACCACAGATACGCAGTATTTT.

This chain's CDR3 is CASSAGTGVIDYGYTF. Here the CDR3 DNA reads TGTGCCAGCAGCGCCGGGACAGGGGTGATTGACTATGGCTACACCTTC. The rearrangement joins TRBV6-6 to TRBJ1-2; 10 nucleotides line up with TRBD1. Trimming cost V 6 bases and J 3 bases; bases outside gene matches: 10. Germline CDR1 MNHNY, CDR2 SVGAGI (reference sequence). The CDR3 totals 16 residues.

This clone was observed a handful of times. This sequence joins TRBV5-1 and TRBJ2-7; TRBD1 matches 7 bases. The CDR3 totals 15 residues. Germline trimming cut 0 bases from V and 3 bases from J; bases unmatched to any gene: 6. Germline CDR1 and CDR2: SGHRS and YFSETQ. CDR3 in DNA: TGCGCCAGCAGCTTGGGAGGGACAGACCTCTACGAGCAGTACTTC. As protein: CASSLGGTDLYEQYF.

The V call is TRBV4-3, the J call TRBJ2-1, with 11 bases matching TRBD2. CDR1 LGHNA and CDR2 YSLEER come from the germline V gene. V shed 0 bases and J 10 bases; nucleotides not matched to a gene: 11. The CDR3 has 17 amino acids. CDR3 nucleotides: TGCGCCAGCAGCCAAGATGGGGTAGCGGGAGGGCCCGGGGAGCAGTTCTTC. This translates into CASSQDGVAGGPGEQFF.

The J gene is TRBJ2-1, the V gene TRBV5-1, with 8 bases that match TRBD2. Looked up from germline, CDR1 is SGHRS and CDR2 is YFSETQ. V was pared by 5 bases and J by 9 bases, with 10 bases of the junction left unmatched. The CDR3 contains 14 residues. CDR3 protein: CASRVRAGVGEQFF. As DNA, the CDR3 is TGCGCCAGCAGAGTACGAGCGGGAGTGGGTGAGCAGTTCTTC.

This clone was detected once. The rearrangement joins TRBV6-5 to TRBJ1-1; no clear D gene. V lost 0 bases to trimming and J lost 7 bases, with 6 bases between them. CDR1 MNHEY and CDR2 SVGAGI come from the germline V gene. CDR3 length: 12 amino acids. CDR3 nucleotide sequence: TGTGCCAGCAGTTACTCGGCGGGTGAAGCTTTCTTT. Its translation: CASSYSAGEAFF.

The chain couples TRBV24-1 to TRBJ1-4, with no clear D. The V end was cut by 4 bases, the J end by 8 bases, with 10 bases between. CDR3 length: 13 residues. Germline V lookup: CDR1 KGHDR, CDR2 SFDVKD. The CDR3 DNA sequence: TGTGCCACCAGTGACACAACAGCCGAAAAACTGTTTTTT. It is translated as CATSDTTAEKLFF.

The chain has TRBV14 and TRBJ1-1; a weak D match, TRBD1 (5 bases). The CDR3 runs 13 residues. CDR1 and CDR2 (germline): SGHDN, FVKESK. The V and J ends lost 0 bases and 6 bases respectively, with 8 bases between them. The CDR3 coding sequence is TGTGCCAGCAGCCAAGATGGCAGGGCTGAAGCTTTCTTT. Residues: CASSQDGRAEAFF.

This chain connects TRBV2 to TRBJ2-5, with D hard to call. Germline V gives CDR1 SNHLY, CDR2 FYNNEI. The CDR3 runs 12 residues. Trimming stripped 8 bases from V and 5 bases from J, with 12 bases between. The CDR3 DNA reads TGTGCCAGCCTCCCGACGAGGGAGACCCAGTACTTC. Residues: CASLPTRETQYF.

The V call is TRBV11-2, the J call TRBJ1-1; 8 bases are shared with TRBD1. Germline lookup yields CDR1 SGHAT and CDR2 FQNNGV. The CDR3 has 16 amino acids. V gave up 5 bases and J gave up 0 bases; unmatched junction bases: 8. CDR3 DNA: TGTGCCAGCAGCGCCGGGACAGGAAATATGAACACTGAAGCTTTCTTT. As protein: CASSAGTGNMNTEAFF.